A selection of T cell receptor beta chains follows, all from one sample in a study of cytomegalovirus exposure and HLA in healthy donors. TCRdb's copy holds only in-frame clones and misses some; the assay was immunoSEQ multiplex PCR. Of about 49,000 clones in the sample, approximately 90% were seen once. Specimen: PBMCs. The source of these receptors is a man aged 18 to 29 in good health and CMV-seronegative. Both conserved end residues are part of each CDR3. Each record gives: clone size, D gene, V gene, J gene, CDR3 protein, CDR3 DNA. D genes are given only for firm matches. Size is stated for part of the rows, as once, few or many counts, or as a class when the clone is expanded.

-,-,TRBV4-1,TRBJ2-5,CASSQDSETQYF,TGCGCCAGCAGCCAAGACTCGGAGACCCAGTACTTC
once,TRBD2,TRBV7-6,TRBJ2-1,CASSPLDSRIGTSYYNEQFF,TGTGCCAGCAGCCCGTTAGACAGCAGAATCGGGACTAGTTACTACAATGAGCAGTTCTTC
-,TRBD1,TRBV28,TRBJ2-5,CASSQAGQGTQETQYF,TGTGCCAGCAGTCAAGCCGGACAGGGAACACAAGAGACCCAGTACTTC
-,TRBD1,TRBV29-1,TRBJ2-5,CSAGGTGGKETQYF,TGCAGCGCCGGAGGGACAGGGGGGAAAGAGACCCAGTACTTC
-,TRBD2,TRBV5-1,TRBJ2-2,CASSLKAGERAGELFF,TGCGCCAGCAGCTTGAAGGCGGGAGAAAGAGCCGGGGAGCTGTTTTTT
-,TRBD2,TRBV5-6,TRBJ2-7,CASSLGAGAYEQYF,TGTGCCAGCAGCTTGGGAGCGGGGGCCTACGAGCAGTACTTC
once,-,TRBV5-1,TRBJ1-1,CASSLVTGSRTEAFF,TGCGCCAGCAGCTTGGTAACAGGGTCGAGGACTGAAGCTTTCTTT
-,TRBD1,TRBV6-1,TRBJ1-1,CASAGQLNTEAFF,TGTGCCAGCGCGGGACAGTTGAACACTGAAGCTTTCTTT
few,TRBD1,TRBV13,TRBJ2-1,CASSLDRAHEQFF,TGTGCCAGCAGCTTGGACAGGGCCCATGAGCAGTTCTTC
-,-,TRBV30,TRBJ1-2,CASPVGLYGYTF,TGTGCCTCGCCGGTGGGGCTCTATGGCTACACCTTC
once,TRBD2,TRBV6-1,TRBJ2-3,CASRGTSGRVDTQYF,TGTGCCAGCAGAGGGACTAGCGGGAGGGTAGATACGCAGTATTTT
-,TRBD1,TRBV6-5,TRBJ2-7,CASSYSRDRVYEQYF,TGTGCCAGCAGTTACTCCCGGGACAGGGTCTACGAGCAGTACTTC
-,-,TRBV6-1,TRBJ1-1,CASSEMPAKYTEAFF,TGTGCCAGCAGTGAAATGCCAGCGAAGTACACTGAAGCTTTCTTT
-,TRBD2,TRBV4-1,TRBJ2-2,CASSHRGTSGLTGELFF,TGCGCCAGCAGCCATAGAGGGACTAGCGGACTCACCGGGGAGCTGTTTTTT
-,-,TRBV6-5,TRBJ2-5,CASTSGRGTWETQYF,TGTGCCAGCACATCTGGTAGGGGTACATGGGAGACCCAGTACTTC
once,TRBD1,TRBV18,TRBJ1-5,CASSPAQDRYNQPQHF,TGTGCCAGCTCACCAGCGCAGGACAGGTACAATCAGCCCCAGCATTTT
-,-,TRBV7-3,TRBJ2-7,CASSLSASGTGPYEQYF,TGTGCCAGCAGCCTCTCTGCCTCCGGGACTGGACCCTACGAGCAGTACTTC
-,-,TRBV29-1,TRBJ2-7,CSVEDRGNSYEQYF,TGCAGCGTTGAAGATCGAGGGAACTCCTACGAGCAGTACTTC
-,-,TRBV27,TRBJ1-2,CASSLSVRGTRPNYGYTF,TGTGCCAGCAGTTTATCGGTACGGGGGACGAGACCTAACTATGGCTACACCTTC
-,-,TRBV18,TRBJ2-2,CASSPQGATGELFF,TGTGCCAGCTCACCACAAGGGGCTACCGGGGAGCTGTTTTTT
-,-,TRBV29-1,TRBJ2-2,CSVGGTGRGGELFF,TGCAGCGTGGGCGGGACTGGGAGAGGCGGGGAGCTGTTTTTT
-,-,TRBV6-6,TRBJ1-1,CASSSQQGLGTEAFF,TGTGCCAGCAGTTCACAACAGGGTTTAGGCACTGAAGCTTTCTTT
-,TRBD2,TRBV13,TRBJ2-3,CASSLSGSGRAGDTQYF,TGTGCCAGCAGCTTAAGTGGGAGCGGGAGGGCCGGAGATACGCAGTATTTT
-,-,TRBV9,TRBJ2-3,CASSGPMAGFKTDTQYF,TGTGCCAGCAGCGGGCCCATGGCGGGATTCAAGACAGATACGCAGTATTTT
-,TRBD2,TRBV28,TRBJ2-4,CASSLYTSGRYLAKNIQYF,TGTGCCAGCAGTTTATATACTAGCGGGAGGTACTTAGCCAAAAACATTCAGTACTTC
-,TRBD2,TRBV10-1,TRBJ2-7,CASTAAGAIWILQYEQYF,TGCGCCAGCACCGCGGCGGGAGCGATTTGGATCTTACAATACGAGCAGTACTTC
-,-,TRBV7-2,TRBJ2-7,CASSLNVGVFNEQYF,TGTGCCAGCAGCTTAAACGTGGGAGTTTTCAACGAGCAGTACTTC
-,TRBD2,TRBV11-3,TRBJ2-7,CASSFGLDYEQYF,TGTGCCAGCAGCTTCGGACTAGACTACGAGCAGTACTTC
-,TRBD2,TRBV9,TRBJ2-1,CASTLGGLAGEQFF,TGTGCCAGCACCCTGGGGGGACTAGCGGGAGAGCAGTTCTTC
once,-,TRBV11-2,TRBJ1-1,CASSLGRNTEAFF,TGTGCCAGCAGCTTAGGGAGGAACACTGAAGCTTTCTTT
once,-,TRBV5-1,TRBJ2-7,CASSLVAGPHEQYF,TGCGCCAGCAGCTTGGTGGCAGGGCCCCACGAGCAGTACTTC
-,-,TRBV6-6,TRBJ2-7,CASTPRSSRREQYF,TGTGCCAGCACCCCCCGGTCTAGCAGGCGCGAGCAGTACTTC
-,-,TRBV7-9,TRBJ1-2,CASSLLQNYGYTF,TGTGCCAGCAGCTTGTTACAGAACTATGGCTACACCTTC
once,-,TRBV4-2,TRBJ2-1,CASSQAVPGFRNEQFF,TGTGCCAGCAGCCAAGCAGTACCGGGATTTCGGAATGAGCAGTTCTTC
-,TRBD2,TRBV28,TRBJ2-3,CASRRAGGRTDTQYF,TGTGCCAGCAGGAGAGCGGGAGGGCGGACAGATACGCAGTATTTT
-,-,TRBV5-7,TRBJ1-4,CASSGRQPNEKLFF,TGTGCCAGCAGCGGTCGACAGCCTAATGAAAAACTGTTTTTT
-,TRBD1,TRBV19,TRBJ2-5,CASSIQDRGLKETQYF,TGTGCCAGTAGTATCCAAGACAGGGGGCTGAAAGAGACCCAGTACTTC